The rows below give T cell receptor beta chains drawn from one sample of a study of blood T cell repertoires in COVID-19. Here immunoSEQ multiplex PCR was the method, and the copy in TCRdb shows in-frame clones only, minus some. The profile shows roughly 400,000 clones, under 90% of them singletons. Material for sequencing was PBMCs or T cells enriched from blood (not recorded which). All receptors come from a woman aged 25-40 years who had recovered from COVID-19. Both conserved end residues are part of each CDR3. Fields, in order: J gene, V gene, D gene, clone size, CDR3 protein, CDR3 DNA. A D gene is named only where the DNA matches it firmly. Clone size appears in some rows only: once, few, many, or a class for an expanded clone.

J gene: TRBJ1-2; V gene: TRBV24-1; D gene: TRBD1; clone size: NA; CDR3 protein: CATSVGGQGPSEGGYTF; CDR3 DNA: TGTGCCACCAGTGTCGGGGGACAGGGGCCCTCGGAGGGTGGCTACACCTTC
J gene: TRBJ2-2; V gene: TRBV9; D gene: NA; clone size: few; CDR3 protein: CASSVVRYGELFF; CDR3 DNA: TGTGCCAGCAGCGTAGTTCGCTACGGGGAGCTGTTTTTT
J gene: TRBJ2-7; V gene: TRBV4-2; D gene: TRBD1; clone size: NA; CDR3 protein: CASSPYRGQYEQYF; CDR3 DNA: TGTGCCAGCAGCCCGTACAGGGGGCAGTACGAGCAGTACTTC
J gene: TRBJ2-5; V gene: TRBV2; D gene: NA; clone size: NA; CDR3 protein: CASRPRGQETQYF; CDR3 DNA: TGTGCCAGCAGACCTAGGGGGCAAGAGACCCAGTACTTC
J gene: TRBJ2-6; V gene: TRBV7-9; D gene: NA; clone size: NA; CDR3 protein: CASSLGRVAGANVLTF; CDR3 DNA: TGTGCCAGCAGCTTAGGTCGAGTGGCTGGGGCCAACGTCCTGACTTTC
J gene: TRBJ1-2; V gene: TRBV7-2; D gene: TRBD1; clone size: NA; CDR3 protein: CASRGGQGPHGYTF; CDR3 DNA: TGTGCCAGCAGGGGAGGACAGGGCCCCCATGGCTACACCTTC
J gene: TRBJ1-1; V gene: TRBV10-3; D gene: NA; clone size: NA; CDR3 protein: CAISETDRTMNTEAFF; CDR3 DNA: TGTGCCATCAGTGAAACCGACAGGACCATGAACACTGAAGCTTTCTTT
J gene: TRBJ1-4; V gene: TRBV4-1; D gene: NA; clone size: once; CDR3 protein: CASSRSRVAFNEKLFF; CDR3 DNA: TGCGCCAGCAGCCGCTCGAGGGTAGCCTTTAATGAAAAACTGTTTTTT
J gene: TRBJ1-1; V gene: TRBV7-9; D gene: NA; clone size: NA; CDR3 protein: CASSPRDLGHQNTEAFF; CDR3 DNA: TGTGCCAGCAGCCCCAGAGATCTGGGACACCAAAACACTGAAGCTTTCTTT
J gene: TRBJ1-5; V gene: TRBV12-2; D gene: NA; clone size: NA; CDR3 protein: CASRSGTGYSNQPQHF; CDR3 DNA: TGTGCAAGTCGCTCCGGGACAGGGTATAGCAATCAGCCCCAGCATTTT
J gene: TRBJ1-1; V gene: TRBV3-1/TRBV3-2; D gene: NA; clone size: NA; CDR3 protein: CASSRGRVGTEAFF; CDR3 DNA: TGTGCCAGCAGCCGCGGGAGGGTGGGCACTGAAGCTTTCTTT
J gene: TRBJ2-5; V gene: TRBV5-1; D gene: TRBD1; clone size: NA; CDR3 protein: CASSLVEGAQETQYF; CDR3 DNA: TGCGCCAGCAGCTTGGTTGAGGGGGCTCAAGAGACCCAGTACTTC
J gene: TRBJ2-3; V gene: TRBV5-1; D gene: NA; clone size: NA; CDR3 protein: CASSPVGTDTQYF; CDR3 DNA: TGCGCCAGCAGCCCGGTTGGTACAGATACGCAGTATTTT
J gene: TRBJ2-7; V gene: TRBV2; D gene: NA; clone size: few; CDR3 protein: CASRRQNRHEQYF; CDR3 DNA: TGTGCCAGCAGGAGACAGAATCGACACGAGCAGTACTTC
J gene: TRBJ1-3; V gene: TRBV3-1/TRBV3-2; D gene: TRBD1; clone size: NA; CDR3 protein: CASSQEWTGFGGNTIYF; CDR3 DNA: TGTGCCAGCAGCCAAGAGTGGACAGGGTTCGGTGGAAACACCATATATTTT
J gene: TRBJ2-3; V gene: TRBV30; D gene: TRBD1; clone size: NA; CDR3 protein: CAWTLQGSRDTQYF; CDR3 DNA: TGTGCCTGGACCCTACAGGGGTCGAGAGATACGCAGTATTTT